The clone carrying this T cell receptor (beta chain) was detected a few times. The antigen is not known. The data originate from a study of T cells in Graves' hyperthyroidism and ophthalmopathy. Calling Graves' hyperthyroidism stable meant ophthalmopathy did not progress within 18 months. General observations from the study: Most thyroid clonotypes with frequency above 0.001 were detected in blood.

Researchers took RNA transcripts and amplified the TCR beta CDR3 regions from them. Using the HTBI primer set, a first-round RT-PCR was run on the TCR CDR3. TCRdb independently ran MiXCR on the multiplex PCR reads; one entry per CDR3 protein. The sample has 800,000 or so distinct CDR3 sequences, 35% to 45% seen once. Looked up from germline, CDR1 is ENHRY and CDR2 is SYGVKD. V lost 0 bases and J lost 6, with 8 bases in between. The CDR3 has 13 residues. The specimen was blood. V usage is TRBV10-3 and J usage is TRBJ1-2; D remains unclear. The receptor's source is a man between 18 and 29 years old with Graves' hyperthyroidism. CDR3 in amino acids: CAISESGIDGYTF. CDR3 sequence (DNA): TGTGCCATCAGTGAGTCAGGGATAGATGGCTACACCTTC.